Sequencing of this T cell receptor beta chain was carried out in a study of blood T cell repertoires in COVID-19. Study details: Sites across the United States, Italy and Spain contributed samples from acute and convalescent COVID-19. The cDNA or gDNA used as material had been derived from T cells, B-cell-depleted T cells, or PBMCs.

This clone was counted once. Sequencing used immunoSEQ multiplex PCR; TCRdb keeps in-frame clones, though not all of them. The sample has 180,000 or so clones; around 83% are singletons. The specimen sequenced was peripheral blood. The clonotype originates from a woman aged 60-70 years with acute or convalescent COVID-19.

DNA of the CDR3: TGTGCCAGTGGACAGGGGGTTGAAGCTTTCTTT. The encoded protein is CASGQGVEAFF. The chain employs TRBV19 and TRBJ1-1, with 10 nucleotides matching TRBD1. This CDR3 has 11 amino acids. Germline V gene data show CDR1 as LNHDA and CDR2 as SQIVND (reference sequence). The junction had 1 base not matched to a gene; V was cut back by 8 bases and J by 7 bases.